This T cell receptor beta chain emerged from a study of blood T cells in healthy people across ages. Notes on the study in general: Diversity was higher, and naive CD4+ cells more numerous, in long-lived donors than in aged donors.

This CDR3 contains 18 residues. Germline CDR1 SGHRS, CDR2 YFSETQ. Together with a sample-barcoded 5' primer, a J-beta primer mix was included in a second PCR lasting about 6 to 11 cycles. TCRdb re-analysed the 5' RACE reads in MiXCR, keeping a single row per CDR3 protein. The sample includes approximately 760,000 distinct CDR3 sequences, roughly 25% of them seen just once. Per sample, extraction of total RNA gave at least 5 micrograms in every case. As regards this clonotype: Its antigen is not identified.

The sample was also linked to a second study, of T cells of mothers and their children.

The sequenced sample consisted of blood. The chain couples TRBV5-1 to TRBJ2-5; 11 positions agree with TRBD2. The J call is doubtful: the DNA matches TRBJ2-1 better. This clonotype originated in a boy between 10 and 17 years old in good health. The CDR3 loop is CASSLGGLAGGAYNEQFF. As DNA, the CDR3 is TGCGCCAGCAGCTTGGGGGGCCTAGCGGGGGGTGCTTACAATGAGCAGTTCTTC.